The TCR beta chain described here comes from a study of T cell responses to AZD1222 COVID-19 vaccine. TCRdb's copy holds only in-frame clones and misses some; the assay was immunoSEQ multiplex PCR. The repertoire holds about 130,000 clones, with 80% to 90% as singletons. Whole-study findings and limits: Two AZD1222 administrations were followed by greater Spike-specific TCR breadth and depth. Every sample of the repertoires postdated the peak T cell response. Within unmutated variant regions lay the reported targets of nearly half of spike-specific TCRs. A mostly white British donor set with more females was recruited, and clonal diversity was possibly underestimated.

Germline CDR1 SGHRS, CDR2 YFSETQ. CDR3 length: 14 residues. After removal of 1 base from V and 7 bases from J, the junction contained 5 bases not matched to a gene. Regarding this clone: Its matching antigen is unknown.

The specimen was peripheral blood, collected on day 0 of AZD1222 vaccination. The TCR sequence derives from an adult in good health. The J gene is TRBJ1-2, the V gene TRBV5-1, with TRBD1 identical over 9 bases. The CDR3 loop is CASSLRQGVSGYTF. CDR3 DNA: TGCGCCAGCAGCTTGAGACAGGGGGTTTCTGGCTACACCTTC.